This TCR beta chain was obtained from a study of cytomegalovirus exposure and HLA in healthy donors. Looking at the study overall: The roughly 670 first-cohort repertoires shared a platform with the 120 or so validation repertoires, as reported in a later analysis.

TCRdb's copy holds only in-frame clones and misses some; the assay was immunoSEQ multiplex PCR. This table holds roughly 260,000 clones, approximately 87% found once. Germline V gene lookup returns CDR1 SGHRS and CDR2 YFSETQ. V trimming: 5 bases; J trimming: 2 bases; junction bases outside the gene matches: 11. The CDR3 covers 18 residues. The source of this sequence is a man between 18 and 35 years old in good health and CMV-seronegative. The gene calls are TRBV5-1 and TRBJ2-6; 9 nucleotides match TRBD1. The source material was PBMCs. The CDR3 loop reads CASREGGTGITGANVLTF. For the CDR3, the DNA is TGCGCCAGCAGGGAAGGCGGGACAGGGATCACTGGGGCCAACGTCCTGACTTTC.